The T cell receptor (beta chain) under discussion was sequenced for a study of cytomegalovirus exposure and HLA in healthy donors. Study findings and constraints: The study recorded fewer than 200 TCR beta chains that were cytomegalovirus-associated.

The CDR3 has 14 amino acids. The germline V gene encodes CDR1 SGHVS and CDR2 FQNEAQ. Trimming removed 1 base from V and 5 bases from J, with 11 bases in between. In the PCR, 60 Vbeta and 13 Jbeta primers were used. The table came from immunoSEQ multiplex PCR; TCRdb's copy has only in-frame clones and leaves some out. This table has 100,000 or so clones, around 77% appearing once. Regarding this clone: Its antigen is unidentified.

The TCR originated in a male donor in good health and CMV-seropositive. V is TRBV7-8 and J is TRBJ1-2; D is ambiguous. The sample was PBMCs. This CDR3 is CASSLVPQVYGYTF. DNA of the CDR3: TGTGCCAGCAGCTTAGTCCCCCAGGTTTATGGCTACACCTTC.